These 14 T cell receptor beta chains came from one sample sequenced in a study of blood T cell repertoires in COVID-19. This table comes from immunoSEQ multiplex PCR, and its TCRdb copy is limited to in-frame clones, with some not included. The sample has more than 200,000 clones; around 86% are singletons. The sequencing sample was made of PBMCs or T cells enriched from blood (not recorded which). Receptor source: a man aged 25-45 years in a cohort exposed to, infected with or recovered from COVID-19 (not recorded which).

V gene TRBV28 combines with J gene TRBJ1-1; D is uncertain. V lost 5 bases and J 1 base, leaving 20 bases between the germline ends. CDR1 MDHEN and CDR2 SYDVKM come from the germline V gene. The CDR3 is 17 residues long. The CDR3 is CASSPPGNGGWNTEAFF. In DNA, the CDR3 is TGTGCCAGCAGTCCTCCTGGGAACGGAGGGTGGAACACTGAAGCTTTCTTT. Full variable domain (remainder filled in from reference TRBV28 and TRBJ1-1): DVKVTQSSRYLVKRTGEKVFLECVQDMDHENMFWYRQDPGLGLRLIYFSYDVKMKEKGDIPEGYSVSREKKERFSLILESASTNQTSMYLCASSPPGNGGWNTEAFFGQGTRLTVV.

The J gene is TRBJ2-3, the V gene TRBV7-3; 16 nucleotides match TRBD2. The CDR3 sequence is 19 residues long. CDR1 is SGHTA, CDR2 FQGTGA, per germline. Trimming cost V 2 bases and J 4 bases; bases outside gene matches: 9. The CDR3 bases are TGTGCCAGCAGCTTATTAGGGACTAGCGGGAGGGCCGCCGCAGATACGCAGTATTTT. Protein sequence: CASSLLGTSGRAAADTQYF.

The chain is built from TRBV6-5 and TRBJ1-1; 8 bases align to TRBD1. The CDR3 loop spans 15 amino acids. The V gene's germline CDR1 is MNHEY and CDR2 SVGAGI. Trimming cost V 4 bases and J 3 bases; bases outside gene matches: 7. CDR3 in amino acids: CASSSRSTGDTEAFF. Written as DNA, the CDR3 is TGTGCCAGCAGTTCGCGATCGACAGGGGACACTGAAGCTTTCTTT.

The chain employs TRBV6-5 and TRBJ2-2; the D gene is possibly TRBD1 (6 bases). V was trimmed by 6 bases and J by 5 bases, leaving 7 bases between them. Germline CDR1 reads MNHEY; CDR2 reads SVGAGI. The CDR3 runs 12 residues. The CDR3 here is CASSDRTGELFF. CDR3 nucleotides: TGTGCCAGCAGCGACAGGACCGGGGAGCTGTTTTTT.

The chain recombines TRBV28 with TRBJ2-3; 7 bases line up with TRBD2. V lost 4 bases and J lost 2; bases outside the gene matches: 3. CDR1 is MDHEN and CDR2 is SYDVKM in the germline V gene. CDR3 size: 14 residues. In DNA, the CDR3 is TGTGCCAGCAGTTCTAGCGGCCTCACAGATACGCAGTATTTT. The encoded protein is CASSSSGLTDTQYF.

This clone was picked up one time. J is TRBJ2-1 and V is TRBV29-1; TRBD2 agrees at 7 bases. The germline V gene has CDR1 SQVTM and CDR2 ANQGSEA. There are 13 residues in the CDR3. J lost 2 bases, V lost 6 bases, and 4 bases had no gene match. The CDR3 here is CSVREFPYNEQFF. In nucleotides, the CDR3 is TGCAGCGTGCGGGAGTTCCCCTACAATGAGCAGTTCTTC.

The chain employs TRBV6-2 or TRBV6-3 and TRBJ2-7, with D unclear. The CDR3 sequence is 15 residues long. Germline values: CDR1 MNHEY, CDR2 SVGEGT. The ends were cut back, 4 bases at V and 7 bases at J, with 20 bases in the middle. The CDR3 spells CASSSVARKASEQYF. Here the CDR3 DNA reads TGTGCCAGCAGTTCGGTGGCACGAAAAGCGTCAGAGCAGTACTTC.

The chain combines TRBV6-5 with TRBJ2-7; a weak D match, TRBD1 (5 bases). This CDR3 has 14 residues. Germline assignment: CDR1 MNHEY and CDR2 SVGAGI. V lost 7 bases, J lost 7 bases, and 20 bases lay in between. CDR3 sequence: CASTARSASGEQYF. Here the CDR3 DNA reads TGTGCCAGCACTGCGAGGTCAGCATCAGGGGAGCAGTACTTC.

This chain uses TRBV6-5 with TRBJ2-3, with a weak D call TRBD2 (5 bases). This CDR3 has 13 residues. Per the germline V gene, CDR1 is MNHEY and CDR2 is SVGAGI. Trimming removed 10 bases from V and 0 bases from J, with 11 bases in between. The DNA of the CDR3 is TGTGCCACAGAGGGAGCTAGCACAGATACGCAGTATTTT. Its protein product is CATEGASTDTQYF.

This clone was counted a single time. V gene TRBV9 combines with J gene TRBJ2-1; 10 nucleotides agree with TRBD2. Germline trimming cut 0 bases from V and 4 bases from J; bases unmatched to any gene: 7. The CDR3 is 17 amino acids. CDR1 is SGDLS and CDR2 is YYNGEE in the germline V gene. The CDR3 DNA reads as TGTGCCAGCAGCGTAGCTGGCGCTAGCGGGAGTTACAATGAGCAGTTCTTC. It translates to CASSVAGASGSYNEQFF. Variable domain in full (rest from reference TRBV9 and TRBJ2-1): DSGVTQTPKHLITATGQRVTLRCSPRSGDLSVYWYQQSLDQGLQFLIQYYNGEERAKGNILERFSAQQFPDLHSELNLSSLELGDSALYFCASSVAGASGSYNEQFFGPGTRLTVL.

In this sample, this clone turned up once. The CDR3 region is CASSGEADYGYTF. The CDR3 coding sequence is TGTGCCAGCAGTGGGGAGGCCGACTATGGCTACACCTTC. The rearrangement uses TRBV2 and TRBJ1-2, with D hard to call. CDR3 length: 13 amino acids. Trimming removed 4 bases from V and 3 bases from J, with 9 bases in between. Germline CDR1 SNHLY, CDR2 FYNNEI.

The V and J genes are TRBV28 and TRBJ2-7; no firm D call. V was cut by 5 bases and J by 0 bases, with 5 bases left in between. Germline values: CDR1 MDHEN, CDR2 SYDVKM. This CDR3 spans 12 amino acids. The CDR3 sequence is CASSLVSYEQYF. CDR3 DNA: TGTGCCAGCAGTCTCGTCTCCTACGAGCAGTACTTC.

This chain links TRBV5-4 with TRBJ1-2, with 8 bases matching TRBD1. The V gene's germline CDR1 is SGHNT and CDR2 YYREEE (reference sequence). This CDR3 region has 14 residues. Unmatched junction bases numbered 5, after V lost 4 bases and J lost 3 bases. The CDR3 spells CASSTQGGHYGYTF. DNA of the CDR3: TGTGCCAGCAGCACACAGGGGGGGCACTATGGCTACACCTTC.

The chain has TRBV28 and TRBJ1-3; the match to TRBD1 covers 8 bases. This CDR3 is built from 12 residues. V was pared by 8 bases and J by 3 bases, with 0 bases of the junction left unmatched. The germline gives CDR1 MDHEN, CDR2 SYDVKM. The CDR3 DNA reads as TGTGCCAGCGACAGGGGTGGAAACACCATATATTTT. Translated: CASDRGGNTIYF. Combining the CDR3 with reference TRBV28 and TRBJ1-3 gives the whole variable domain DVKVTQSSRYLVKRTGEKVFLECVQDMDHENMFWYRQDPGLGLRLIYFSYDVKMKEKGDIPEGYSVSREKKERFSLILESASTNQTSMYLCASDRGGNTIYFGEGSWLTVV.